This T cell receptor beta chain was obtained from a study of blood T cell repertoires in COVID-19. Enrollment of patients from Seattle took place during active infection, with longitudinal follow-up. A few counts support this clone. Only in-frame clones appear in the TCRdb table, and some are missing; sequencing was by immunoSEQ multiplex PCR. The top ten clones hold roughly 1.7% of a sample with approximately 36,000 clones, 84% of them seen once. This CDR3 is 13 amino acids long. V was pared by 1 base and J by 8 bases, with 5 bases of the junction left unmatched. Germline CDR1 and CDR2: SGHDT and YYEEEE.

The sequenced sample was peripheral blood. This receptor was identified in a man in his sixties with COVID-19, enrolled during active disease. This chain connects TRBV5-6 to TRBJ1-2; 7 bases line up with TRBD1. CDR3 amino acids: CASSLRQGEGYTF. The CDR3 DNA follows: TGTGCCAGCAGCTTGAGACAGGGTGAGGGCTACACCTTC.